The 25 T cell receptor beta chains below come from one sample, sequenced in a study of blood T cell repertoires in COVID-19 (TCRdb year 2020). Library preparation was by the immunoSEQ multiplex PCR assay. What TCRdb holds here is the immuneACCESS table cut down to in-frame rearrangements. Part of the clones is not present; checked against another copy, under half of the missing clones reflect an unresolved V gene, and the others are unexplained. This sample holds approximately 170,000 clones; about 90% were observed only once. The top ten clones comprise more than 8.5% of the sample. Sequencing used PBMCs or T cells enriched from blood (not recorded which). These receptor sequences come from a woman younger than 30 who had recovered from COVID-19.

J is TRBJ1-1 and V is TRBV6-4; tentative D call: TRBD1 (6 bases). Germline assignment: CDR1 MRHNA and CDR2 SNTAGT. The CDR3 length is 13 residues. V shed 4 bases and J shed 1 base, with 7 bases lying between them. The CDR3 loop is CASSAQGNTEAFF. The DNA for the CDR3 is TGTGCCAGCAGTGCACAGGGGAACACTGAAGCTTTCTTT.

The chain joins TRBV19 to TRBJ2-1, with no clear D. Trimming left V 5 bases short and J 0 bases short, with 8 bases between. This CDR3 region has 14 residues. Germline lookup yields CDR1 LNHDA and CDR2 SQIVND (reference sequence). CDR3: CASSSVSSYNEQFF. The CDR3 DNA sequence: TGTGCCAGTAGTTCAGTCAGCTCCTACAATGAGCAGTTCTTC. Complete variable domain (other parts from reference TRBV19 and TRBJ2-1): DGGITQSPKYLFRKEGQNVTLSCEQNLNHDAMYWYRQDPGQGLRLIYYSQIVNDFQKGDIAEGYSVSREKKESFPLTVTSAQKNPTAFYLCASSSVSSYNEQFFGPGTRLTVL.

This chain joins TRBV28 and TRBJ1-1; D is uncertain. The V end was cut by 3 bases, the J end by 4 bases, with 12 bases between. In germline, CDR1 is MDHEN, CDR2 SYDVKM. CDR3 size: 14 residues. CDR3 loop: CASSLEAAGTEAFF. The CDR3 bases are TGTGCCAGCAGTTTGGAGGCGGCGGGCACTGAAGCTTTCTTT.

This sequence joins TRBV10-1 and TRBJ2-7; the D is unclear. The CDR3 is made up of 13 amino acids. CDR1 is WNHNN and CDR2 is SYGVQD in the germline V gene (reference sequence). V was cut by 2 bases and J by 3 bases, with 8 bases left in between. The CDR3 sequence is CASSEGDNYEQYF. The DNA of the CDR3 is TGCGCCAGCAGTGAGGGTGACAACTACGAGCAGTACTTC.

This clone was recorded a few times. J is TRBJ1-1 and V is TRBV10-2; TRBD1 might be the D (5 bases). Germline values: CDR1 WSHSY, CDR2 SAAADI. V lost 5 bases to trimming and J lost 3 bases, with 10 bases between them. CDR3 size: 13 residues. The CDR3 here is CASSFGGDTEAFF. The CDR3 region has the DNA TGCGCCAGCAGTTTCGGGGGGGACACTGAAGCTTTCTTT.

The chain has TRBV19 and TRBJ2-3, with 8 bases lining up with TRBD1. J lost 2 bases, V lost 3 bases, and 7 bases had no gene match. The CDR3 sequence is 16 residues long. Germline CDR1 and CDR2: LNHDA and SQIVND (reference sequence). The CDR3 DNA follows: TGTGCCAGTAGTATCCGTACAGGGGGGTACACAGATACGCAGTATTTT. Its translation: CASSIRTGGYTDTQYF.

This chain connects TRBV7-3 to TRBJ2-5, with 7 nucleotides matching TRBD2. The CDR3 is 15 amino acids. In germline, CDR1 is SGHTA, CDR2 FQGTGA. V shed 5 bases, J shed 3 bases, and the junction held 9 bases outside the gene matches. The CDR3 sequence is CASSPGAGAEETQYF. The CDR3 DNA reads TGTGCCAGCAGCCCCGGCGCGGGAGCGGAAGAGACCCAGTACTTC.

The chain employs TRBV11-2 and TRBJ2-2, with D possibly TRBD2 on 6 matching bases. Trimming shortened V by 1 base and J by 13 bases, and 13 bases separated the two germline ends. The germline V gene encodes CDR1 SGHAT and CDR2 FQNNGV. The CDR3 extends over 13 amino acids. The CDR3 sequence is CASSLVGSAGLFF. The CDR3, as DNA: TGTGCCAGCAGCTTAGTTGGGTCAGCGGGGCTGTTTTTT.

The J gene is TRBJ1-6, the V gene TRBV25-1; D is unresolved. CDR1 MGHDK and CDR2 SYGVNS come from the germline V gene. V lost 5 bases, J lost 2 bases, and 7 bases lay in between. The CDR3 totals 14 residues. This CDR3 is CASSQVTYNSPLHF. The CDR3 bases are TGTGCCAGCAGTCAGGTCACCTATAATTCACCCCTCCACTTT.

This clone was observed once. This chain uses TRBV6-1 with TRBJ2-5; D gene uncertain. The length of the CDR3 is 15 residues. Germline CDR1 is MNHNS and CDR2 is SASEGT. The germline V and J ends were trimmed by 2 bases and 1 base, with 11 bases remaining between them. CDR3 protein: CASSEFVAVQETQYF. In DNA, the CDR3 is TGTGCCAGCAGTGAATTTGTGGCTGTCCAAGAGACCCAGTACTTC.

The genes are TRBV2 and TRBJ1-2; TRBD1 matches at 7 bases. The CDR3 sequence is 15 residues long. Germline CDR1 SNHLY, CDR2 FYNNEI. The V segment lost 8 bases and the J segment 1 base; nucleotides outside the gene matches: 10. CDR3 loop: CASGTGVAINYGYTF. CDR3 bases: TGTGCCAGCGGAACAGGGGTAGCGATTAACTATGGCTACACCTTC.

The genes are TRBV28 and TRBJ1-5; D is ambiguous. This CDR3 comprises 14 residues. Per the germline V gene, CDR1 is MDHEN and CDR2 is SYDVKM. V lost 5 bases and J lost 4, with 12 bases in between. The CDR3 bases are TGTGCCAGCAGTCGACGGACGGGAAATCAGCCCCAGCATTTT. Translated: CASSRRTGNQPQHF.

This chain uses TRBV15 with TRBJ2-2, with 9 bases matching TRBD1. CDR1 and CDR2 from the germline V gene are LNHNV and YYDKDF (reference sequence). This CDR3 comprises 16 residues. V gave up 5 bases and J gave up 3 bases; unmatched junction bases: 7. Written as DNA, the CDR3 is TGTGCCACCAGCCGTCCGGGACAGGGATACACCGGGGAGCTGTTTTTT. This translates into CATSRPGQGYTGELFF.

This clone was detected only once. This chain connects TRBV3-1 (or the pseudogene TRBV3-2) to TRBJ1-6, with TRBD1 identical over 8 bases. V dropped 5 bases and J dropped 8; count of bases not matched to a gene: 5. Germline CDR1 reads LGHDT; CDR2 reads YNNKEL (reference sequence). The CDR3 runs to 14 residues. CDR3 protein: CASSSQGEDSPLHF. The CDR3 DNA is TGTGCCAGCAGCTCACAGGGGGAGGATTCACCCCTCCACTTT.

This chain links TRBV4-3 with TRBJ2-2, with D maybe TRBD2 (5 bases). The CDR3 has 15 residues. CDR1 is LGHNA, CDR2 YSLEER, per germline. Trimming took 0 bases from V and 5 from J, leaving 10 bases between them. CDR3: CASSQDLSGTGELFF. Written as DNA, the CDR3 is TGCGCCAGCAGCCAAGATCTCTCGGGGACCGGGGAGCTGTTTTTT.

The chain links TRBV7-2 to TRBJ1-2; D is ambiguous. Germline V gene lookup returns CDR1 SGHTA and CDR2 FQGNSA. The CDR3 is 15 residues long. The germline V and J ends were trimmed by 4 bases and 4 bases, with 16 bases remaining between them. The CDR3: CASSSPTNPLYGYTF. The CDR3 coding sequence is TGTGCCAGCAGCTCCCCGACAAATCCCCTCTATGGCTACACCTTC.

Notes on this clone: This sample includes further DNA sequences coding for the same CDR3. The chain couples TRBV19 to TRBJ2-4; D remains ambiguous. The germline V and J ends were trimmed by 1 base and 0 bases, with 4 bases remaining between them. Per germline, CDR1 LNHDA and CDR2 SQIVND (reference sequence). CDR3 length: 14 residues. The CDR3: CASSIGGAKNIQYF. The CDR3 bases are TGTGCCAGTAGTATAGGAGGAGCCAAAAACATTCAGTACTTC.

This sequence joins TRBV7-2 and TRBJ2-3, with 12 nucleotides matching TRBD2. Germline lookup yields CDR1 SGHTA and CDR2 FQGNSA. V lost 7 bases, J lost 2 bases, and 10 bases stayed unmatched. The length of the CDR3 is 17 residues. Written as DNA, the CDR3 is TGTGCCAGCAAAGTAGCTAGCGGGAGGGTATACACAGATACGCAGTATTTT. Translated, it gives CASKVASGRVYTDTQYF. The full variable domain, its missing parts supplied by reference TRBV7-2 and TRBJ2-3, is GAGVSQSPSNKVTEKGKDVELRCDPISGHTALYWYRQSLGQGLEFLIYFQGNSAPDKSGLPSDRFSAERTGGSVSTLTIQRTQQEDSAVYLCASKVASGRVYTDTQYFGPGTRLTVL.

This clone was counted once. The chain carries TRBV18 and TRBJ1-2; no definite D call. Trimming removed 2 bases at V and 5 bases at J, with 12 bases between. Germline lookup yields CDR1 KGHSH and CDR2 LQKENI. The CDR3 is 14 residues long. CDR3 amino acids: CASSPGRESYGYTF. As DNA, the CDR3 is TGTGCCAGCTCACCAGGGCGGGAATCTTATGGCTACACCTTC. Full variable domain (remainder filled in from reference TRBV18 and TRBJ1-2): NAGVMQNPRHLVRRRGQEARLRCSPMKGHSHVYWYRQLPEEGLKFMVYLQKENIIDESGMPKERFSAEFPKEGPSILRIQQVVRGDSAAYFCASSPGRESYGYTFGSGTRLTVV.

CDR3 region: CAISEGSWLGMNTEAFF. The CDR3 DNA follows: TGTGCCATCAGTGAGGGGAGTTGGTTGGGAATGAACACTGAAGCTTTCTTT. This chain uses TRBV10-3 with TRBJ1-1; no clear D. V was shortened by 2 bases and J by 0 bases, with 16 bases between the two germline ends. The germline V gene has CDR1 ENHRY and CDR2 SYGVKD. The CDR3 spans 17 residues.

The chain uses TRBV4-2 and TRBJ2-3; 11 bases map to TRBD2. The CDR3 sequence is 22 residues long. Germline V gene sequence: CDR1 LGHNA, CDR2 YNFKEQ. V was pared by 0 bases and J by 1 base, with 18 bases of the junction left unmatched. CDR3 nucleotide sequence: TGTGCCAGCAGCCAAGATGCAATCCTAGCGGGGGGTCATTACCTCCGCACAGATACGCAGTATTTT. Encoded protein: CASSQDAILAGGHYLRTDTQYF.

This chain uses TRBV10-3 with TRBJ1-1, with D possibly TRBD1 on 5 matching bases. CDR1 and CDR2 from the germline V gene are ENHRY and SYGVKD. This CDR3 spans 15 amino acids. The ends were cut back, 7 bases at V and 0 bases at J, with 15 bases in the middle. The CDR3 spells CAIKTTVSMNTEAFF. The CDR3 region has the DNA TGTGCCATCAAGACGACAGTCAGCATGAACACTGAAGCTTTCTTT.

The J gene is TRBJ2-7, the V gene TRBV7-2, with 13 positions matching TRBD2. This CDR3 region has 14 residues. The germline gives CDR1 SGHTA, CDR2 FQGNSA. The V gene end was trimmed by 4 bases and the J gene end by 4 bases; junction bases not matched to a gene: 1. CDR3 in DNA: TGTGCCAGCAGCTCGACTAGCGGGGGGTACGAGCAGTACTTC. It is translated as CASSSTSGGYEQYF.

This chain uses TRBV6-5 with TRBJ2-2; TRBD1 aligns across 8 bases. The CDR3 is 16 amino acids. V lost 4 bases and J lost 4; bases outside the gene matches: 8. Germline V gene sequence: CDR1 MNHEY, CDR2 SVGAGI. Here the CDR3 DNA reads TGTGCCAGCAGTTTAACCGGGACAGGCCGCACCGGGGAGCTGTTTTTT. Amino acids: CASSLTGTGRTGELFF.

The V call is TRBV6-1, the J call TRBJ2-3; TRBD1 might be the D (6 bases). The CDR3 has 15 amino acids. Trimming pared 2 bases from V and 4 bases from J, leaving 13 bases between. CDR1 is MNHNS, CDR2 SASEGT, per germline. The CDR3, as DNA: TGTGCCAGCAGTGAAACCTGGGGGCACCCAGATACGCAGTATTTT. Residues: CASSETWGHPDTQYF.